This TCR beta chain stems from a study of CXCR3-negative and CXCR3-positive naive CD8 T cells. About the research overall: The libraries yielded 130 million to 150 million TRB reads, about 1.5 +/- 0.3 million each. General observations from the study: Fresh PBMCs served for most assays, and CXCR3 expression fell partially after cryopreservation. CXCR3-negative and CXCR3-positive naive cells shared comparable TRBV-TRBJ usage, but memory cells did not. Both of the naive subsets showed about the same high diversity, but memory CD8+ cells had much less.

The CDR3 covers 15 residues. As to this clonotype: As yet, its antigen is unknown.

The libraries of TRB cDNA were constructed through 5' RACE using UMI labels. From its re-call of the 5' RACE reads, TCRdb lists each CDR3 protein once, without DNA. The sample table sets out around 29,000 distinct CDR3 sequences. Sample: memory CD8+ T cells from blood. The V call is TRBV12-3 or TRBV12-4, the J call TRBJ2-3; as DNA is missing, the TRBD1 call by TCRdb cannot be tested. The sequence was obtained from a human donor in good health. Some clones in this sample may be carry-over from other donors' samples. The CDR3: CASRPLERPPDTQYF.